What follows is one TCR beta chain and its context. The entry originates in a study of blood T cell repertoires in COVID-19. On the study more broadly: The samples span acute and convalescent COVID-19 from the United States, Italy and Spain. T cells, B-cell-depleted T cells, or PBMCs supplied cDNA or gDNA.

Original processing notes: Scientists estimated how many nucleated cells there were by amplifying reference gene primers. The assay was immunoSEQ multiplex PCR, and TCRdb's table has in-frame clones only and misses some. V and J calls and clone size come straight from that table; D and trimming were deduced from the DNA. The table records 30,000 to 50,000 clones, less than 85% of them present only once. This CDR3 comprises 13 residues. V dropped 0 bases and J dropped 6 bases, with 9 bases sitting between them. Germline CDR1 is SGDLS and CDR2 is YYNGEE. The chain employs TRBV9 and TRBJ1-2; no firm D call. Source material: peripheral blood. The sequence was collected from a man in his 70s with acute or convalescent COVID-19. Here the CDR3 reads CASSVALSHGYTF. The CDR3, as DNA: TGTGCCAGCAGCGTAGCCCTTAGCCATGGCTACACCTTC.